The next 20 T cell receptor beta chains were all read from a single sample in a study of blood T cell repertoires in COVID-19. Assay: immunoSEQ multiplex PCR; the TCRdb copy retains only in-frame clones and omits some. The repertoire holds around 11,000 clones, with roughly 83% as singletons. Material: peripheral blood. The receptors stem from a human donor in a cohort sampled during active COVID-19.

CDR3: CASSPGAFMNTEAFF. The CDR3 region has the DNA TGTGCCAGCAGCCCTGGGGCATTCATGAACACTGAAGCTTTCTTT. J is TRBJ1-1 and V is TRBV3-1 (or the pseudogene TRBV3-2), with a tentative D call TRBD1 (5 bases). The V end was cut by 4 bases, the J end by 0 bases, with 12 bases between. CDR3 length: 15 amino acids. Looked up from germline, CDR1 is LGHDT and CDR2 is YNNKEL (reference sequence).

This clone was detected once. J is TRBJ2-5 and V is TRBV15; a possible D gene is TRBD2 (5 bases). The CDR3 runs to 15 residues. Germline loops: CDR1 LNHNV, CDR2 YYDKDF (reference sequence). V was shortened by 0 bases and J by 5 bases, with 13 bases between the two germline ends. The CDR3 reads CATSRDLATGETQYF. CDR3 DNA: TGTGCCACCAGCAGAGATCTGGCGACGGGGGAGACCCAGTACTTC.

The chain recombines TRBV12-5 with TRBJ1-2, with D possibly matching TRBD1 (5 bases). Germline lookup yields CDR1 LGHNT and CDR2 FRNRAP. This CDR3 has 13 residues. Trimming took 3 bases from V and 4 from J, leaving 9 bases between them. The CDR3 reads CASGLTGSYGYTF. CDR3 in DNA: TGTGCTAGTGGTTTAACAGGTTCCTATGGCTACACCTTC.

By frequency in the sample, this clone is medium-sized. The chain combines TRBV30 with TRBJ1-5; 9 positions agree with TRBD1. In germline, CDR1 is GTSNPN, CDR2 SVGIG (reference sequence). Losses at the gene ends were 2 bases for V and 0 bases for J; bases not matched to a gene: 5. The CDR3 loop spans 16 amino acids. The CDR3 sequence: CAWSNRGLGSNQPQHF. CDR3 coding DNA: TGTGCCTGGAGTAACAGGGGGCTGGGTAGCAATCAGCCCCAGCATTTT.

The sample holds one count of this clone. The genes are TRBV7-8 and TRBJ2-7, with TRBD1 identical over 9 bases. V shed 5 bases and J 2 bases; nucleotides not matched to a gene: 13. The length of the CDR3 is 17 residues. CDR1 and CDR2 from the germline V gene are SGHVS and FQNEAQ. In DNA, the CDR3 is TGTGCCAGCAGCCCAGGGACAGGGTCGGCTCAGCCCTACGAGCAGTACTTC. It yields the protein CASSPGTGSAQPYEQYF. Using reference TRBV7-8 and TRBJ2-7 for the parts outside the CDR3, the full variable domain is GAGVSQSPRYKVAKRGQDVALRCDPISGHVSLFWYQQALGQGPEFLTYFQNEAQLDKSGLPSDRFFAERPEGSVSTLKIQRTQQEDSAVYLCASSPGTGSAQPYEQYFGPGTRLTVT.

This chain connects TRBV4-1 to TRBJ1-1; tentatively, D is TRBD1 (6 bases). Germline V gene lookup returns CDR1 MGHRA and CDR2 YSYEKL. The CDR3 covers 15 residues. V was cut by 5 bases and J by 2 bases, with 15 bases left in between. Here the CDR3 DNA reads TGCGCCAGCAGCGCGGGGGGAGGGGGAAACACTGAAGCTTTCTTT. This encodes CASSAGGGGNTEAFF.

This chain connects TRBV5-1 to TRBJ2-5, with 12 bases fitting TRBD2. The junction had 6 bases not matched to a gene; V was cut back by 4 bases and J by 5 bases. The CDR3 is 15 residues long. Germline CDR1 SGHRS, CDR2 YFSETQ. The CDR3 DNA is TGCGCCAGCAGCCCCCTAGCGGGAGGGAGGGAGACCCAGTACTTC. It encodes CASSPLAGGRETQYF. The entire variable domain, with the rest obtained from reference TRBV5-1 and TRBJ2-5, is as follows: KAGVTQTPRYLIKTRGQQVTLSCSPISGHRSVSWYQQTPGQGLQFLFEYFSETQRNKGNFPGRFSGRQFSNSRSEMNVSTLELGDSALYLCASSPLAGGRETQYFGPGTRLLVL.

CDR3 residues: CASSLATTGNEQFF. Written as DNA, the CDR3 is TGCGCCAGCAGCTTGGCCACCACGGGGAATGAGCAGTTCTTC. V usage is TRBV5-1 and J usage is TRBJ2-1, with D perhaps matching TRBD2 (5 bases). CDR1 and CDR2 from the germline V gene are SGHRS and YFSETQ. V lost 0 bases and J 7 bases, leaving 11 bases between the germline ends. This CDR3 region has 14 residues.

CDR3 protein: CASSALTGFYEQYF. The CDR3 DNA is TGTGCCAGCAGTGCCCTGACTGGGTTCTACGAGCAGTACTTC. The chain uses TRBV2 and TRBJ2-7, with no clear D. The CDR3 consists of 14 residues. Per the germline V gene, CDR1 is SNHLY and CDR2 is FYNNEI. Trimming took off 4 bases at V and 3 bases at J, with 13 bases between the two ends. The entire variable domain, with the rest obtained from reference TRBV2 and TRBJ2-7, is as follows: EPEVTQTPSHQVTQMGQEVILRCVPISNHLYFYWYRQILGQKVEFLVSFYNNEISEKSEIFDDQFSVERPDGSNFTLKIRSTKLEDSAMYFCASSALTGFYEQYFGPGTRLTVT.

The J gene is TRBJ2-1, the V gene TRBV7-9; no definite D call. The CDR3 is 15 residues long. Germline V CDR1 and CDR2: SEHNR, FQNEAQ (reference sequence). The V end lost 2 bases, the J end lost 2 bases, and 10 bases lay between the germline ends. Here the CDR3 reads CASSLRQAAYNEQFF. DNA for the CDR3: TGTGCCAGCAGCTTACGCCAGGCCGCCTACAATGAGCAGTTCTTC.

The gene calls are TRBV4-1 and TRBJ2-6, with D perhaps matching TRBD1 (5 bases). CDR1 and CDR2 (germline): MGHRA, YSYEKL. V lost 0 bases, J lost 4 bases, and 16 bases lay in between. This CDR3 region has 18 residues. Here the CDR3 reads CASSQDRGGLEGANVLTF. CDR3 nucleotide sequence: TGCGCCAGCAGCCAAGATAGGGGTGGGTTGGAAGGGGCCAACGTCCTGACTTTC.

The chain combines TRBV4-1 with TRBJ2-7; 9 bases match TRBD2. The CDR3 length is 15 residues. Germline trimming cut 5 bases from V and 0 bases from J; bases unmatched to any gene: 5. Germline CDR1 MGHRA, CDR2 YSYEKL. The CDR3 loop is CASSELAGVSYEQYF. In nucleotides, the CDR3 is TGCGCCAGCAGCGAGTTAGCGGGAGTCTCCTACGAGCAGTACTTC.

The rearrangement joins TRBV19 to TRBJ2-7; TRBD2 aligns across 10 bases. Germline lookup yields CDR1 LNHDA and CDR2 SQIVND (reference sequence). Trimming cost V 3 bases and J 6 bases; bases outside gene matches: 2. CDR3 length equals 13 residues. Written as DNA, the CDR3 is TGTGCCAGTAGTATGGCTAGCGGGAGCGAGCAGTACTTC. It codes for CASSMASGSEQYF.

This rearrangement joins TRBV6-5 to TRBJ2-5, with 11 bases fitting TRBD1. The CDR3 contains 14 residues. V gave up 6 bases and J gave up 5 bases; unmatched junction bases: 5. Germline CDR1 MNHEY, CDR2 SVGAGI. The CDR3, as DNA: TGTGCCAGCAGGCCGGACAGGGGGCGGGAGACCCAGTACTTC. This gives the protein CASRPDRGRETQYF.

This chain uses TRBV24-1 with TRBJ2-1, with 7 bases fitting TRBD2. Trimming removed 9 bases from V and 7 bases from J; junction bases left unmatched: 8. Germline-derived CDR1 and CDR2 are KGHDR and SFDVKD. The CDR3 totals 13 residues. CDR3 protein: CATAGGSPNEQFF. For the CDR3, the DNA is TGTGCCACCGCTGGCGGGAGCCCAAATGAGCAGTTCTTC.

The table lists this clone with a count of one. The CDR3 coding sequence is TGTGCCAGTAGTACCCCTACAGCCCGGAATTCACCCCTCCACTTT. Encoded protein: CASSTPTARNSPLHF. The chain couples TRBV19 to TRBJ1-6, with D hard to call. The CDR3 spans 15 residues. V lost 4 bases to trimming and J lost 7 bases, with 14 bases between them. Germline V gene data show CDR1 as LNHDA and CDR2 as SQIVND (reference sequence).

This clone was counted once. This chain uses TRBV18 with TRBJ2-2, with a possible D match to TRBD1 (6 bases). The CDR3 consists of 18 residues. V lost 6 bases and J 0 bases, leaving 20 bases between the germline ends. Per germline, CDR1 KGHSH and CDR2 LQKENI. CDR3 loop: CASSPDARGFSNTGELFF. The CDR3 DNA reads as TGTGCCAGCTCCCCAGACGCCAGGGGATTCTCGAACACCGGGGAGCTGTTTTTT.

CDR3 loop: CASRPAGPRLSQETQYF. DNA of the CDR3: TGCGCCAGCAGACCGGCCGGCCCCCGACTCAGCCAAGAGACCCAGTACTTC. The chain is built from TRBV5-1 and TRBJ2-5, with unresolved D. Trimming left V 5 bases short and J 1 base short, with 21 bases between. This CDR3 has 17 residues. Germline V gene sequence: CDR1 SGHRS, CDR2 YFSETQ. Variable domain in full (rest from reference TRBV5-1 and TRBJ2-5): KAGVTQTPRYLIKTRGQQVTLSCSPISGHRSVSWYQQTPGQGLQFLFEYFSETQRNKGNFPGRFSGRQFSNSRSEMNVSTLELGDSALYLCASRPAGPRLSQETQYFGPGTRLLVL.

The chain is built from TRBV14 and TRBJ2-7, with 7 bases identical to TRBD2. The CDR3 extends over 13 amino acids. Germline CDR1 reads SGHDN; CDR2 reads FVKESK. V shed 6 bases and J 4 bases; nucleotides not matched to a gene: 6. In DNA form, the CDR3 reads TGTGCCAGCAGTAGGCGGGAGCATTACGAGCAGTACTTC. Its translation is CASSRREHYEQYF.

This CDR3 reads CASTVLAGAFEQYF. CDR3 nucleotide sequence: TGTGCCAGCACTGTACTAGCGGGAGCTTTCGAGCAGTACTTC. The chain uses TRBV2 and TRBJ2-7, with 11 bases matching TRBD2. In germline, CDR1 is SNHLY, CDR2 FYNNEI. With 7 bases clipped from V and 6 bases from J, the junction kept 8 bases outside the gene matches. CDR3 size: 14 residues.